This T cell receptor beta chain was captured by sequencing in a study of shared clonotypes between healthy human individuals. Study-wide results and caveats: A handful of donors shared around 5% of their naive CD4 clonotypes.

Germline CDR1 reads SGHRS; CDR2 reads YFSETQ. The ends were cut back, 9 bases at V and 0 bases at J, with 21 bases in the middle. The CDR3 has 16 amino acids. On this clone itself: Its antigen is currently unknown.

Genomic DNA of every subset was divided equally among multiple immunoSEQ plates. The data were produced by immunoSEQ multiplex PCR, yet TCRdb's version contains in-frame clones alone and is incomplete. This table holds about 2.4 million clones, around nine tenths found once. This sequence was found in a man younger than 30 in good health. The specimen was naive CD4+ T cells sorted from blood. Subset meaning: CD45RA+ positively selected. The genes are TRBV5-1 and TRBJ2-5; D is uncertain. This CDR3 is CATSKGLVWYQETQYF. Here the CDR3 DNA reads TGCGCCACCTCTAAGGGTCTAGTTTGGTACCAAGAGACCCAGTACTTC.